This entry lists 16 T cell receptor beta chains sequenced from one sample in a study of T cells in Graves' hyperthyroidism and ophthalmopathy. RNA transcripts yielded amplified TCR beta CDR3 regions. Initially, a first-round RT-PCR of the TCR CDR3 employed the HTBI primer set. TCRdb re-derived calls from the multiplex PCR reads in MiXCR, one entry per CDR3 protein. The sample lists about 420,000 distinct CDR3 sequences, about 15% occurring once. The material sequenced was blood. The receptor set was obtained from a woman aged 18-29 years with Graves' hyperthyroidism.

This clonotype was recorded many times. The chain couples TRBV7-9 to TRBJ2-1, with D maybe TRBD1 (6 bases). This CDR3 spans 16 amino acids. Germline V gives CDR1 SEHNR, CDR2 FQNEAQ (reference sequence). Deletions cut 6 bases from V and 3 bases from J, with 18 bases between. The CDR3 nucleotides read TGTGCCAGCAGAAGCACCTTGAAACAGGGCTACAATGAGCAGTTCTTC. Protein product: CASRSTLKQGYNEQFF.

This clonotype was counted ten times or more. The chain combines TRBV6-5 with TRBJ1-5; unclear D gene. CDR1 is MNHEY and CDR2 is SVGAGI in the germline V gene. Trimming took off 0 bases at V and 3 bases at J, with 6 bases between the two ends. The CDR3 consists of 14 residues. This CDR3 reads CASSYSADNQPQHF. As DNA, the CDR3 is TGTGCCAGCAGTTACTCGGCGGACAATCAGCCCCAGCATTTT.

A note on this clonotype: With a much larger clone just one base away, this may be a read error. V is TRBV12-3 or TRBV12-4 and J is TRBJ2-2; TRBD2 agrees at 8 bases. The CDR3 length is 15 residues. V lost 4 bases to trimming and J lost 6 bases; unmatched junction nucleotides: 7. The CDR3 coding sequence is TGTGCCAGCAGTTCCGGGACTAGAGTTGCCGGGGAGCTGTTTTTT. It codes for CASSSGTRVAGELFF.

V gene TRBV9 combines with J gene TRBJ1-2; TRBD1 matches at 9 bases. Germline V gene sequence: CDR1 SGDLS, CDR2 YYNGEE. The CDR3 sequence is 16 residues long. The ends lost 0 bases at V and 2 bases at J; junction bases unmatched: 5. In DNA, the CDR3 is TGTGCCAGCAGCGTAGGTTTTACAGGGGGCAACTATGGCTACACCTTC. Translated: CASSVGFTGGNYGYTF.

This clonotype came up many times. The chain recombines TRBV6-1 with TRBJ1-5, with 7 positions matching TRBD1. V lost 3 bases to trimming and J lost 3 bases; unmatched junction nucleotides: 5. This CDR3 has 15 amino acids. Germline V CDR1 and CDR2: MNHNS, SASEGT. This chain's CDR3 is CASSDRDSPNQPQHF. The CDR3 DNA sequence: TGTGCCAGCAGTGACCGGGACAGCCCCAATCAGCCCCAGCATTTT.

This clonotype came up many times. This sequence joins TRBV12-3 or TRBV12-4 and TRBJ2-7, with TRBD2 identical over 9 bases. Trimming cost V 6 bases and J 2 bases; bases outside gene matches: 8. CDR3 size: 15 residues. In DNA form, the CDR3 reads TGTGCCAGCAGGGAGAGCGGGAGGAGGACCTACGAGCAGTACTTC. Amino acid sequence: CASRESGRRTYEQYF.

This clonotype was detected ten times or more. This CDR3 reads CASSEGFPDIQYF. The CDR3 coding sequence is TGCGCCAGCAGTGAAGGGTTTCCGGACATTCAGTACTTC. This rearrangement joins TRBV10-2 to TRBJ2-4; D not certain. The germline V gene encodes CDR1 WSHSY and CDR2 SAAADI. With 3 bases removed from V and 8 bases from J, the gap between germline ends came to 11 bases. The CDR3 runs 13 residues.

This clonotype was seen many times. The chain employs TRBV4-2 and TRBJ2-7; weak D call: TRBD1 (5 bases). The CDR3 covers 15 residues. Germline CDR1 is LGHNA and CDR2 is YNFKEQ. V shed 0 bases and J shed 5 bases, with 14 bases lying between them. The CDR3 DNA is TGTGCCAGCAGCCAAGAGGGCGGTGGGGCGGACGAGCAGTACTTC. Residues: CASSQEGGGADEQYF.

This clonotype was counted ten times or more. The rearrangement joins TRBV12-3 or TRBV12-4 to TRBJ1-1; D uncertain. The CDR3 spans 14 residues. V was trimmed by 5 bases and J by 6 bases, leaving 16 bases between them. DNA for the CDR3: TGTGCCAGCAGTGGGATTGAGGATCTGGCTGAAGCTTTCTTT. Amino acid sequence: CASSGIEDLAEAFF.

This clonotype was observed a handful of times. This sequence joins TRBV28 and TRBJ2-3; 9 bases are a match to TRBD1. Germline V CDR1 and CDR2: MDHEN, SYDVKM. The CDR3 spans 16 residues. V was clipped by 5 bases and J by 0 bases; unmatched bases: 6. In DNA, the CDR3 is TGTGCCAGCAGTGAGCACAGGGGGCATAGCACAGATACGCAGTATTTT. It translates to CASSEHRGHSTDTQYF.

A few counts support this clonotype. One end of the junction is discordant with germline, which a read error may explain. J is TRBJ2-2 and V is TRBV6-5; D is perhaps TRBD2 (5 bases). The CDR3 totals 13 residues. CDR1 and CDR2 from the germline V gene are MNHEY and SVGAGI. CDR3 in amino acids: CASSYGESGELLF. The CDR3 nucleotides read TGTGCCAGCAGTTACGGGGAATCCGGGGAGCTGCTTTTT.

This clonotype was observed a few times. The chain carries TRBV7-9 and TRBJ1-1, with D possibly matching TRBD1 (6 bases). V lost 3 bases and J lost 4, with 15 bases in between. The germline V gene encodes CDR1 SEHNR and CDR2 FQNEAQ (reference sequence). The CDR3 extends over 15 amino acids. Here the CDR3 reads CASSFEIGGGTEAFF. The CDR3 DNA follows: TGTGCCAGCAGCTTCGAAATAGGGGGGGGCACTGAAGCTTTCTTT.

The gene calls are TRBV9 and TRBJ2-2; D remains ambiguous. The germline V gene encodes CDR1 SGDLS and CDR2 YYNGEE. V was shortened by 4 bases and J by 7 bases, with 11 bases between the two germline ends. This CDR3 spans 13 amino acids. Here the CDR3 DNA reads TGTGCCAGCAGCCCACCCGTTAGCGGGGAGCTGTTTTTT. This encodes CASSPPVSGELFF.

This clonotype was detected many times. The chain uses TRBV20-1 and TRBJ2-3; D not certain. Germline-derived CDR1 and CDR2 are DFQATT and SNEGSKA (reference sequence). The CDR3 spans 12 residues. V was clipped by 0 bases and J by 3 bases, with 4 bases between them. In DNA form, the CDR3 reads TGCAGTGCTAGAGAAAGAACAGATACGCAGTATTTT. As protein: CSARERTDTQYF.

Concerning this clonotype: This may arise from a read error, as a much more abundant clone is one base away. This chain connects TRBV6-2 or TRBV6-3 to TRBJ1-5; 8 nucleotides agree with TRBD1. Germline values: CDR1 MNHEY, CDR2 SVGEGT. J lost 5 bases, V lost 7 bases, and 7 bases had no gene match. There are 14 residues in the CDR3. The CDR3 sequence is CASTTGQGYQPQHF. DNA for the CDR3: TGTGCCAGCACTACCGGACAGGGCTATCAGCCCCAGCATTTT.

This clonotype was observed a handful of times. A much bigger clone sits one base away, suggesting this may be a read error. The chain carries TRBV5-1 and TRBJ2-7; TRBD2 matches 14 bases. V shed 6 bases and J 7 bases; nucleotides not matched to a gene: 9. The CDR3 is 15 amino acids. Germline V CDR1 and CDR2: SGHRS, YFSETQ. This CDR3 is CASTWAGTSGGEQYF. In nucleotides, the CDR3 is TGCGCCAGCACATGGGCCGGGACTAGCGGGGGTGAGCAGTACTTC.